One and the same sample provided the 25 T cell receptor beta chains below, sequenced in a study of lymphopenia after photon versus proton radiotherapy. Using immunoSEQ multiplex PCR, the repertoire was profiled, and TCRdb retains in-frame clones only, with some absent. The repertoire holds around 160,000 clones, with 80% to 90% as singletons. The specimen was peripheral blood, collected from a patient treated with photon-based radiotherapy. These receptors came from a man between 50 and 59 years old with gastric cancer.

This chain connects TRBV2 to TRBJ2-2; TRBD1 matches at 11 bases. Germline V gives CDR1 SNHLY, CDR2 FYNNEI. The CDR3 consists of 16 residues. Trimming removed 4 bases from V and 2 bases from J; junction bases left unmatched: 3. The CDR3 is CASSGRTGGNTGELFF. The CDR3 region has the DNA TGTGCCAGCAGTGGGCGGACAGGGGGCAACACCGGGGAGCTGTTTTTT.

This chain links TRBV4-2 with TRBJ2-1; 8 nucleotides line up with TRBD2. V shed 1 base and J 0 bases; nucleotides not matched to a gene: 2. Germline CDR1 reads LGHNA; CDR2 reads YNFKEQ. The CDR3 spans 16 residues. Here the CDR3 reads CASSQGLAGSYNEQFF. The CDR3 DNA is TGTGCCAGCAGCCAAGGTCTAGCGGGCTCCTACAATGAGCAGTTCTTC.

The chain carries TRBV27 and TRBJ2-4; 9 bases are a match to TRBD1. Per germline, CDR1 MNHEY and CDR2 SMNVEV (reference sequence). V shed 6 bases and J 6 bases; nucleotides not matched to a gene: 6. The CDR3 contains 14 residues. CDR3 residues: CASSNRDRVNIQYF. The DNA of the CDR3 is TGTGCCAGCAGCAACCGGGACAGGGTAAACATTCAGTACTTC.

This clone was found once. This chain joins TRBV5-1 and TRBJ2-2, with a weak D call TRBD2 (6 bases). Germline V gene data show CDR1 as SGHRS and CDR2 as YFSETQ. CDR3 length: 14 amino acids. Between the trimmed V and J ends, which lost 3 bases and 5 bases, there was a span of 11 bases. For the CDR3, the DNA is TGCGCCAGCAGCTGGGACGGAGGGACCGGGGAGCTGTTTTTT. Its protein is CASSWDGGTGELFF.

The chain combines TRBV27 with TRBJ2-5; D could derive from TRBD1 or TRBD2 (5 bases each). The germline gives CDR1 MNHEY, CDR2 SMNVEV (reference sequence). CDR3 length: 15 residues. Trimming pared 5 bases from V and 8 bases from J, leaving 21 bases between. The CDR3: CASSALGRAPDTQYF. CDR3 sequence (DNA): TGTGCCAGCAGTGCCTTGGGACGCGCACCAGATACCCAGTACTTC.

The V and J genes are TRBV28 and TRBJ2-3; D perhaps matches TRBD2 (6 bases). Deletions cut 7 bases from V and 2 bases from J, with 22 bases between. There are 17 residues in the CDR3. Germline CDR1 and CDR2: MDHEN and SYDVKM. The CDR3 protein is CASTNGGSGSFTDTQYF. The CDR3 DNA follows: TGTGCCAGCACCAACGGAGGGAGCGGGTCCTTCACAGATACGCAGTATTTT.

The CDR3 coding sequence is TGTGCCAGCAGTTTAAGTTTGGCGTCGTGGGGCACCGGGGAGCTGTTTTTT. It specifies CASSLSLASWGTGELFF. The rearrangement uses TRBV27 and TRBJ2-2, with unresolved D. V shed 2 bases and J shed 4 bases, with 17 bases lying between them. This CDR3 region has 17 residues. CDR1 is MNHEY and CDR2 is SMNVEV in the germline V gene (reference sequence).

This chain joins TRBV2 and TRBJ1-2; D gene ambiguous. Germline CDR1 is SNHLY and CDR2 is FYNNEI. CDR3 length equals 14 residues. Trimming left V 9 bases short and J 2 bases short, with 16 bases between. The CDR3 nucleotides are TGTGCCAGTAATCCCGTCGACACCAACTATGGCTACACCTTC. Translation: CASNPVDTNYGYTF.

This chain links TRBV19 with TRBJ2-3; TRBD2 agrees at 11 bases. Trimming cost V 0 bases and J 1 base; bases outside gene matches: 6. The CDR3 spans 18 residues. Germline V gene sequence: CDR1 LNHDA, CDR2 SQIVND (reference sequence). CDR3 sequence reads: CASSIERPGLAGTDTQYF. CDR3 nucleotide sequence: TGTGCCAGTAGTATAGAGCGACCGGGACTAGCGGGCACAGATACGCAGTATTTT.

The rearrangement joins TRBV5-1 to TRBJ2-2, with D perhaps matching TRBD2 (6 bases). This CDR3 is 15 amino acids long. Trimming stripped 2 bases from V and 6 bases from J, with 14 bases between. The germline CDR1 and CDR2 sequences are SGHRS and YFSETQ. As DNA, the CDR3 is TGCGCCAGCAGCTTCCGGGAGCCCGCATCCGGGGAGCTGTTTTTT. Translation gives CASSFREPASGELFF.

CDR3: CASSPDSNQPQHF. CDR3 in DNA: TGTGCCAGCAGCCCGGACAGTAATCAGCCCCAGCATTTT. The chain combines TRBV11-1 with TRBJ1-5; possibly TRBD1 for D (6 bases). V lost 5 bases, J lost 4 bases, and 9 bases lay in between. The CDR3 extends over 13 amino acids. Germline CDR1 and CDR2: SGHAT and FQDESV (reference sequence). The full variable domain, with the rest looked up from reference TRBV11-1 and TRBJ1-5, is EAEVAQSPRYKITEKSQAVAFWCDPISGHATLYWYRQILGQGPELLVQFQDESVVDDSQLPKDRFSAERLKGVDSTLKIQPAELGDSAMYLCASSPDSNQPQHFGDGTRLSIL.

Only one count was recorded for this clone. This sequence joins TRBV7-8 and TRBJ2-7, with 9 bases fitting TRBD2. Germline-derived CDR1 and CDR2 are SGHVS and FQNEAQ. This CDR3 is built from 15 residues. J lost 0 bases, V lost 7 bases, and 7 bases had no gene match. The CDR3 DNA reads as TGTGCCAGCACCCCCCAGACTAGCGGCTCCTACGAGCAGTACTTC. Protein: CASTPQTSGSYEQYF.

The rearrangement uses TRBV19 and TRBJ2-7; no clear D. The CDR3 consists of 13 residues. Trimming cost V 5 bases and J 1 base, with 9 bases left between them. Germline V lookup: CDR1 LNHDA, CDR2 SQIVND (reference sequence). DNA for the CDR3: TGTGCCAGTAGTTACGACTTATCCTACGAGCAGTACTTC. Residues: CASSYDLSYEQYF.

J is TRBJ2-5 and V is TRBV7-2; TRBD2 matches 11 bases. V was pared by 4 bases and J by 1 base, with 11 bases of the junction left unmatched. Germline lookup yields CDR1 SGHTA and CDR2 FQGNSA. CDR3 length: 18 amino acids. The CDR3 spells CASSSKATLAGVQETQYF. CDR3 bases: TGTGCCAGCAGCTCAAAGGCCACACTAGCGGGAGTCCAAGAGACCCAGTACTTC.

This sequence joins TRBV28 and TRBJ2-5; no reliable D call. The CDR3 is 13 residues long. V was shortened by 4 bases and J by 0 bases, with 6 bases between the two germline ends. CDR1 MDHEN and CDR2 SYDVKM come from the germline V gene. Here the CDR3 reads CASSWNNQETQYF. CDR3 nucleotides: TGTGCCAGCAGTTGGAACAACCAAGAGACCCAGTACTTC.

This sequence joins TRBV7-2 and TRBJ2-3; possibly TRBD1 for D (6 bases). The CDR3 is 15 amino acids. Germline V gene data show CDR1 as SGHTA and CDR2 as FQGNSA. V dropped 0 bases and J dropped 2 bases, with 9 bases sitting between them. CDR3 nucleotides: TGTGCCAGCAGCTTAGCGGGGGACAACACAGATACGCAGTATTTT. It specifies CASSLAGDNTDTQYF. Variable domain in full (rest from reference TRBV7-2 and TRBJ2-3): GAGVSQSPSNKVTEKGKDVELRCDPISGHTALYWYRQSLGQGLEFLIYFQGNSAPDKSGLPSDRFSAERTGGSVSTLTIQRTQQEDSAVYLCASSLAGDNTDTQYFGPGTRLTVL.

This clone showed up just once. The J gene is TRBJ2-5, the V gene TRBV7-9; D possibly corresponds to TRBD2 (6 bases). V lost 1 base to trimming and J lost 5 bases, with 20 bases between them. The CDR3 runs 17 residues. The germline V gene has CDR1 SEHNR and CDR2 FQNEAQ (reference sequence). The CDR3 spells CASSLGRDSIPHETQYF. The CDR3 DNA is TGTGCCAGCAGCTTAGGCCGGGACTCAATCCCTCACGAGACCCAGTACTTC.

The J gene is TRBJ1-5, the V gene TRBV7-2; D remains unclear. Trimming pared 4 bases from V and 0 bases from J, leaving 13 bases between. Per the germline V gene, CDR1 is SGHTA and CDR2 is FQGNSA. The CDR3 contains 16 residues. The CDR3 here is CASSSEGPLSNQPQHF. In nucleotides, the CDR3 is TGTGCCAGCAGCTCTGAGGGCCCCCTTAGCAATCAGCCCCAGCATTTT. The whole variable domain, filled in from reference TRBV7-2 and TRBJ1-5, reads GAGVSQSPSNKVTEKGKDVELRCDPISGHTALYWYRQSLGQGLEFLIYFQGNSAPDKSGLPSDRFSAERTGGSVSTLTIQRTQQEDSAVYLCASSSEGPLSNQPQHFGDGTRLSIL.

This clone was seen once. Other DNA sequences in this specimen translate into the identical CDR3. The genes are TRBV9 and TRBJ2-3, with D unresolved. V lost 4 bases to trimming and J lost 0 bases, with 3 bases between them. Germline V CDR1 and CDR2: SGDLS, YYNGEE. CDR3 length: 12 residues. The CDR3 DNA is TGTGCCAGCAGCCCTAGCACAGATACGCAGTATTTT. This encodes CASSPSTDTQYF.

CDR3 region: CASRRTRNSYEQYF. The DNA of the CDR3 is TGTGCCAGCAGGAGGACACGGAACTCCTACGAGCAGTACTTC. This chain uses TRBV6-5 with TRBJ2-7, with TRBD1 as a possible D gene (5 bases). Trimming stripped 6 bases from V and 0 bases from J, with 12 bases between. Germline CDR1 and CDR2: MNHEY and SVGAGI. The CDR3 runs to 14 residues.

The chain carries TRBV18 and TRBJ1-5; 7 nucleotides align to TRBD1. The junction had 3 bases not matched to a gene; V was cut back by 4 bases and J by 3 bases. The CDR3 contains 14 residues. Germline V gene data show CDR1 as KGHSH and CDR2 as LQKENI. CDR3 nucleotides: TGTGCCAGCTCACTTGACAGGGTCAATCAGCCCCAGCATTTT. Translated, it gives CASSLDRVNQPQHF.

The CDR3, as DNA: TGTGCCAGCTCACCAGGAGTCGCAGGGGCTAATGAAAAACTGTTTTTT. Its translation: CASSPGVAGANEKLFF. The V call is TRBV18, the J call TRBJ1-4; perhaps TRBD1 as D (6 bases). Germline CDR1 KGHSH, CDR2 LQKENI. Trimming removed 2 bases at V and 3 bases at J, with 13 bases between. There are 16 residues in the CDR3.

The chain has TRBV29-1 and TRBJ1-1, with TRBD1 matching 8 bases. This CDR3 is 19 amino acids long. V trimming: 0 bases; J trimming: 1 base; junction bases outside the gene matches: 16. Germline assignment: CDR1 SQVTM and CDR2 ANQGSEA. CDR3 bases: TGCAGCGTTGAAGACAGGGGGCTAAAGCGATCTTTAAGGAACACTGAAGCTTTCTTT. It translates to CSVEDRGLKRSLRNTEAFF.

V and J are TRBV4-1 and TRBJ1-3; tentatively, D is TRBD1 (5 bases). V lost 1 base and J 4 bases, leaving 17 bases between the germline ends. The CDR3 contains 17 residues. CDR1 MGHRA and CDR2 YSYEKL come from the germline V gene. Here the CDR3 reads CASSQGVLRGTGNTIYF. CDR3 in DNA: TGCGCCAGCAGCCAAGGGGTTCTACGGGGCACAGGAAACACCATATATTTT.

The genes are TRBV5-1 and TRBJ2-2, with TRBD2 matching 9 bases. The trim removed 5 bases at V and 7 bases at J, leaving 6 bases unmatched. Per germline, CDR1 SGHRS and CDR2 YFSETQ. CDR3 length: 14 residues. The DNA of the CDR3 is TGCGCCAGCAGTTCTAGCGGGATGGGCGGGGAGCTGTTTTTT. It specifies CASSSSGMGGELFF.